This record covers a single TCR beta chain. This CDR3 is 13 amino acids long. Germline V gives CDR1 SQVTM, CDR2 ANQGSEA. Trimming took 6 bases from V and 0 from J, leaving 11 bases between them. Then a second PCR, running about 7 to 11 cycles, was carried out with a sample-barcoded 5' primer and a J-beta primer mix. TCRdb itself ran the 5' RACE reads through MiXCR, one entry per CDR3 protein. The sample shows 760,000 or so distinct CDR3 sequences, around 25% of them seen only once. The data derive from a study of blood T cells in healthy people across ages. This same sample was also taken into another study, of T cells of mothers and their children. From that second work: During the second PCR, the M1S primer introduced sample barcodes along with 2-4 random nucleotides.

V usage is TRBV29-1 and J usage is TRBJ2-5; D gene unclear. This TCR came from a boy between 10 and 17 years old in good health. The specimen was blood. In DNA form, the CDR3 reads TGCAGCGTAAATGGACGGTACCAAGAGACCCAGTACTTC. It specifies CSVNGRYQETQYF.